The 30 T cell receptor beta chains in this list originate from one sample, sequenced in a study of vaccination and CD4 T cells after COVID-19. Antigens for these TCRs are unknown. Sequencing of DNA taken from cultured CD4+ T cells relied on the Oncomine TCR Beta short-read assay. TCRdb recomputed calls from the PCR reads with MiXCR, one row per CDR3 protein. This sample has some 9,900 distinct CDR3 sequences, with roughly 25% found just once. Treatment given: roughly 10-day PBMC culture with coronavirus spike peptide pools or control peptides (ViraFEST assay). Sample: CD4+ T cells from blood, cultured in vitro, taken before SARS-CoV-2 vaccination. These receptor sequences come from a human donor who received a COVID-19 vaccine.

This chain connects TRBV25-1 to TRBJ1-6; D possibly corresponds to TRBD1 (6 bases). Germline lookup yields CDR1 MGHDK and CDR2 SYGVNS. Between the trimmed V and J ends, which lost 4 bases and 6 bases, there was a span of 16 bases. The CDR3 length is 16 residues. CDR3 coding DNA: TGTGCCAGCAGTGCTTACCGAGGGGGTAGTAATTCACCCCTCCACTTT. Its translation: CASSAYRGGSNSPLHF.

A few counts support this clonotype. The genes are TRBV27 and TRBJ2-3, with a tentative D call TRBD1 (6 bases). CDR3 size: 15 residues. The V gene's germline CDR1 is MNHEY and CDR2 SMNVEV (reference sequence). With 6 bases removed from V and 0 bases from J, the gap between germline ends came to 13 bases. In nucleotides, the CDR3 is TGTGCCAGCAGATTTTCCAGGGGTAGCACAGATACGCAGTATTTT. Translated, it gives CASRFSRGSTDTQYF.

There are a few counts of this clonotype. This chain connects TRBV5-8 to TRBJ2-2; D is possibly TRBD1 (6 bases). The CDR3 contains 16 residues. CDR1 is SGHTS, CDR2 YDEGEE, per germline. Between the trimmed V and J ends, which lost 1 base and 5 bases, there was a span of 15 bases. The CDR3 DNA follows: TGTGCCAGCAGCTTGTCGGGGCTGAGGGGGACCGGGGAGCTGTTTTTT. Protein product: CASSLSGLRGTGELFF.

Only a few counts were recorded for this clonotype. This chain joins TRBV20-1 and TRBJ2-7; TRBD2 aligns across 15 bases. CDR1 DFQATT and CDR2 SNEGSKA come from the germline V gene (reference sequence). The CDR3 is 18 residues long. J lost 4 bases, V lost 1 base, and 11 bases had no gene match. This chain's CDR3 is CSARGRTSGGARGYEQYF. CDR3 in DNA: TGCAGTGCTAGAGGGCGGACTAGCGGGGGGGCCCGAGGGTACGAGCAGTACTTC.

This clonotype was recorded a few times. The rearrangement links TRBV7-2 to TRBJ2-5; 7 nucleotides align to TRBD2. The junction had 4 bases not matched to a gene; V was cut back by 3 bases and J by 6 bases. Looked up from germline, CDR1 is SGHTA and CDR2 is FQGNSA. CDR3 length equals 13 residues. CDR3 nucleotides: TGTGCCAGCAGCTTTTCCGGGGGGAAGACCCAGTACTTC. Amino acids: CASSFSGGKTQYF.

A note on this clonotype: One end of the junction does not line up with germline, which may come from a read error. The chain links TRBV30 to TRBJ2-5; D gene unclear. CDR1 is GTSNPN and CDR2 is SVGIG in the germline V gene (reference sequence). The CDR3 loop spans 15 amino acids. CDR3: CGWSVRLLYQETQYF. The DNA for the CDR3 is TGTGGCTGGAGTGTACGTCTCCTGTACCAAGAGACCCAGTACTTC.

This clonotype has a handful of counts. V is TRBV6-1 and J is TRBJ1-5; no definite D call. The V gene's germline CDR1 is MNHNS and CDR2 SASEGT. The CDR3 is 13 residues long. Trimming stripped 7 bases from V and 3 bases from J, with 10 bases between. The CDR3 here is CASKDGYNQPQHF. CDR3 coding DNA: TGTGCCAGCAAAGACGGATACAATCAGCCCCAGCATTTT.

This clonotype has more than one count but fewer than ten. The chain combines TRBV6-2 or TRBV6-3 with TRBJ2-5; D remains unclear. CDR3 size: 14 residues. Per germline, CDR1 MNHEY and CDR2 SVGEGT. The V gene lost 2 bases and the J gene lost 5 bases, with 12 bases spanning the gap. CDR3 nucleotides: TGTGCCAGCAGTTACGGCGATTCGGTGGAGACCCAGTACTTC. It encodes CASSYGDSVETQYF.

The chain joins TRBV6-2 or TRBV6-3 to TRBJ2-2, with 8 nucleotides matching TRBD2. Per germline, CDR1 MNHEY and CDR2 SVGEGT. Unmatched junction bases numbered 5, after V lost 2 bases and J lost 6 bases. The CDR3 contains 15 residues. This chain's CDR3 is CASSYSGGPPGELFF. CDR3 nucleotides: TGTGCCAGCAGTTACAGCGGGGGACCCCCCGGGGAGCTGTTTTTT.

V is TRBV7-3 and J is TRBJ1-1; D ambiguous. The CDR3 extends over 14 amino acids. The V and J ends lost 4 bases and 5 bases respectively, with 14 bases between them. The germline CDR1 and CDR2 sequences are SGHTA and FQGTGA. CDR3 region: CASSSTGGSTEAFF. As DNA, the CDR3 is TGTGCCAGCAGCTCGACGGGAGGGTCGACTGAAGCTTTCTTT.

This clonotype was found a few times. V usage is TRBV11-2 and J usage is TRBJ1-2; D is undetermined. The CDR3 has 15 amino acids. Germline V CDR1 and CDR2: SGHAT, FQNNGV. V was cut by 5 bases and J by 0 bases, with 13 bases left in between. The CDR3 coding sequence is TGTGCCAGCAGCCCAATGAGCCTTTCTAACTATGGCTACACCTTC. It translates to CASSPMSLSNYGYTF.

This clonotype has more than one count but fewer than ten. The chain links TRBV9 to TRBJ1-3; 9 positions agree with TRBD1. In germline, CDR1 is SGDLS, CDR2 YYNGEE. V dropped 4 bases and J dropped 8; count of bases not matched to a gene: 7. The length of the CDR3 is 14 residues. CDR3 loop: CASSPRTGDDTIYF. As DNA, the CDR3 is TGTGCCAGCAGCCCCCGGACAGGGGATGACACCATATATTTT.

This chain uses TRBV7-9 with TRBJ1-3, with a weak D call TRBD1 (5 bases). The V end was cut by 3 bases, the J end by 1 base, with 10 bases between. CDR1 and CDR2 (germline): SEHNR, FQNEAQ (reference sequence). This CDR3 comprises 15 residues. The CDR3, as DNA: TGTGCCAGCAGCTTCTCGGGGGGTTCTGGAAACACCATATATTTT. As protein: CASSFSGGSGNTIYF. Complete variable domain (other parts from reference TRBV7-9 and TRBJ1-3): DTGVSQNPRHKITKRGQNVTFRCDPISEHNRLYWYRQTLGQGPEFLTYFQNEAQLEKSRLLSDRFSAERPKGSFSTLEIQRTEQGDSAMYLCASSFSGGSGNTIYFGEGSWLTVV.

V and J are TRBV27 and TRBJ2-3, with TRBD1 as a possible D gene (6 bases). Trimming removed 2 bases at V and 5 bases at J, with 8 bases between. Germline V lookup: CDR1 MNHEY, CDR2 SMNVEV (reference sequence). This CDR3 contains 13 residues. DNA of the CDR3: TGTGCCAGCAGTTTACAGGGGATAGATACGCAGTATTTT. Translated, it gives CASSLQGIDTQYF.

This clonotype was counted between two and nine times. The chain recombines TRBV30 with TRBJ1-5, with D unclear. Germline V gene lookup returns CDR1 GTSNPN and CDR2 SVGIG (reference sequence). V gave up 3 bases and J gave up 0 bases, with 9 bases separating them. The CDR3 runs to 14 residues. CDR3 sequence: CAWRSDISNQPQHF. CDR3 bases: TGTGCCTGGAGATCCGACATTAGCAATCAGCCCCAGCATTTT.

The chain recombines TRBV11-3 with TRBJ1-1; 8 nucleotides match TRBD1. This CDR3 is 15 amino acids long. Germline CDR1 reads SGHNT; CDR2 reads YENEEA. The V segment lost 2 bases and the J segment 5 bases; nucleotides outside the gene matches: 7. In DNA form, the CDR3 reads TGTGCCAGCAGCTTATCACCCAGGGGGCAGACTGAAGCTTTCTTT. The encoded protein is CASSLSPRGQTEAFF.

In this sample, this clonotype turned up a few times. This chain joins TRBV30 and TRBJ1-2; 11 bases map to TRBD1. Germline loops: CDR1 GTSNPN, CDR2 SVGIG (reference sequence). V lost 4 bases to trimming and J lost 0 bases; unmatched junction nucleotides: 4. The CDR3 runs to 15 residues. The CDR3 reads CAWTRDRGTNYGYTF. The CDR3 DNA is TGTGCCTGGACCCGGGACAGGGGGACTAACTATGGCTACACCTTC.

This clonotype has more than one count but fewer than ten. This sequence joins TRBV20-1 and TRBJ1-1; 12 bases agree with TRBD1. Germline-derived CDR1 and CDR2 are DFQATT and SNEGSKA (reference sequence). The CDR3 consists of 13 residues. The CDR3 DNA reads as TGCAGGGGACAGGGGGCATCTTACACTGAAGCTTTCTTT. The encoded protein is CRGQGASYTEAFF.

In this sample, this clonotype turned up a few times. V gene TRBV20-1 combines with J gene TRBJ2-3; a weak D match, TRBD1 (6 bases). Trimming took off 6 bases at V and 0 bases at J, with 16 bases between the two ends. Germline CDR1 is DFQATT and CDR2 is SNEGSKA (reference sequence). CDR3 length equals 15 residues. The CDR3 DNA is TGCAGTGCCCTTCTGGGGGCTACTAGCACAGATACGCAGTATTTT. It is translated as CSALLGATSTDTQYF.

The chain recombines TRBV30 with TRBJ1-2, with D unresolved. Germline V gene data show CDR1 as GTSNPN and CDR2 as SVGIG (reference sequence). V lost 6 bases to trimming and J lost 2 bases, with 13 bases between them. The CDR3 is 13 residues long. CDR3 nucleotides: TGTGCCTGCCCCCCGGGCGGGAACTATGGCTACACCTTC. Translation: CACPPGGNYGYTF. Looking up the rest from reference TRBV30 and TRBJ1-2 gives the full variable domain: SQTIHQWPATLVQPVGSPLSLECTVEGTSNPNLYWYRQAAGRGLQLLFYSVGIGQISSEVPQNLSASRPQDRQFILSSKKLLLSDSGFYLCACPPGGNYGYTFGSGTRLTVV.

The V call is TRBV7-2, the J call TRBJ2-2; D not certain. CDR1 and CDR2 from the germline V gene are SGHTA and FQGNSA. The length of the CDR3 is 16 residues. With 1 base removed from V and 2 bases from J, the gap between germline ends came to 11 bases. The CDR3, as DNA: TGTGCCAGCAGCTTAGTGGGCATCCACAACACCGGGGAGCTGTTTTTT. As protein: CASSLVGIHNTGELFF.

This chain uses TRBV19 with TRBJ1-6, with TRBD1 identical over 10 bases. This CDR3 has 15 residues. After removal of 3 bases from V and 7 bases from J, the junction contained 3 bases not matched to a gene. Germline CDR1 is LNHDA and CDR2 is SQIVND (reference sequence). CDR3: CASSMWGQGNSPLHF. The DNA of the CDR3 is TGTGCCAGTAGTATGTGGGGACAGGGGAATTCACCCCTCCACTTT.

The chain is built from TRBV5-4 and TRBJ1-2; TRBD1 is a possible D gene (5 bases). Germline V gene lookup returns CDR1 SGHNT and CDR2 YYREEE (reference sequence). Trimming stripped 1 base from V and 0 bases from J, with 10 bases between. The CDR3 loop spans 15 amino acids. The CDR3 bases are TGTGCCAGCAGCTTGCCACAGGCGACTAACTATGGCTACACCTTC. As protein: CASSLPQATNYGYTF.

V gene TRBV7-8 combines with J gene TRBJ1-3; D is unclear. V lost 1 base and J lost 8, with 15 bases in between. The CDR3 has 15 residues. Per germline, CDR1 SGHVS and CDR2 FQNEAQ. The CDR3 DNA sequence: TGTGCCAGCAGCTTAGATCGCCTCGACCGGGACACCATATATTTT. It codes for CASSLDRLDRDTIYF.

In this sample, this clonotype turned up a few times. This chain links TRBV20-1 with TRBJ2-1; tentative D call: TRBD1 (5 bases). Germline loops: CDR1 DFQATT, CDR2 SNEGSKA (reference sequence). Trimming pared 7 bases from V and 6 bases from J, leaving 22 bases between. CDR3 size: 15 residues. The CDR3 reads CSGGKGPRSFNEQFF. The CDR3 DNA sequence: TGCAGTGGTGGAAAGGGGCCCCGAAGTTTCAATGAGCAGTTCTTC.

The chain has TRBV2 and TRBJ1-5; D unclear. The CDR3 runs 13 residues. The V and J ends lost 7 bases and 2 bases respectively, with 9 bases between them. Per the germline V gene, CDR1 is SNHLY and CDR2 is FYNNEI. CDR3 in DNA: TGTGCCAGCACAGAAGAGCGCAATCAGCCCCAGCATTTT. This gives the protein CASTEERNQPQHF.

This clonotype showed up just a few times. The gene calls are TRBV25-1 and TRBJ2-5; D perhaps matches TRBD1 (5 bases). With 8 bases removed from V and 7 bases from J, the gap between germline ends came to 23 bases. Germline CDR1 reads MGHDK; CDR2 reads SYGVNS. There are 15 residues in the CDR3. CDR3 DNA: TGTGCCAGCTATGACCTGGACACCGACCTAGGGACCCAGTACTTC. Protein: CASYDLDTDLGTQYF.

The CDR3 nucleotides are TGTGCCAGCAGCTTATGGGGGGGAGTCCAAGAGACCCAGTACTTC. Translation gives CASSLWGGVQETQYF. The chain has TRBV7-7 and TRBJ2-5, with TRBD2 matching over 7 bases. The CDR3 loop spans 15 amino acids. The germline CDR1 and CDR2 sequences are SSHAT and FNYEAQ (reference sequence). Losses at the gene ends were 2 bases for V and 1 base for J; bases not matched to a gene: 4. The whole variable domain, remainder taken from reference TRBV7-7 and TRBJ2-5, is GAGVSQSPRYKVTKRGQDVTLRCDPISSHATLYWYQQALGQGPEFLTYFNYEAQPDKSGLPSDRFSAERPEGSISTLTIQRTEQRDSAMYRCASSLWGGVQETQYFGPGTRLLVL.

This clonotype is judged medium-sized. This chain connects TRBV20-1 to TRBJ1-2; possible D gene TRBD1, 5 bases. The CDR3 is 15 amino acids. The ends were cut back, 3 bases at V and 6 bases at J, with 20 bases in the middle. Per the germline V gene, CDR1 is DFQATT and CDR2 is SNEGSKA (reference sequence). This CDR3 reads CSASRFSSGEDGYTF. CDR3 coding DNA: TGCAGTGCTAGTAGGTTTTCATCGGGGGAGGATGGCTACACCTTC.

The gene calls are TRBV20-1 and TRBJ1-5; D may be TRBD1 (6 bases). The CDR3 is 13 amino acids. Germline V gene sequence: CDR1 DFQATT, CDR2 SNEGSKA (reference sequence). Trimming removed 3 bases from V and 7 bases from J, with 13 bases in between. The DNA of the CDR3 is TGCAGTGCTAGGCCCGACCAGGGGCAGCCCCAGCATTTT. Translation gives CSARPDQGQPQHF.